One and the same sample provided the 7 T cell receptor beta chains below, sequenced in a study of blood T cell repertoires in COVID-19. Profiled with immunoSEQ multiplex PCR; TCRdb holds only in-frame clones, not every one. The repertoire holds 350,000 to 450,000 clones, with around 92% as singletons. Sequenced sample: peripheral blood. The receptors stem from a man aged 40-49 years with acute or convalescent COVID-19.

V gene TRBV5-8 combines with J gene TRBJ1-5; 7 bases agree with TRBD1. Germline loops: CDR1 SGHTS, CDR2 YDEGEE. This CDR3 is built from 14 residues. With V trimmed by 4 bases and J by 3 bases, 4 bases remained unmatched. CDR3: CASSRGQYNQPQHF. CDR3 nucleotide sequence: TGTGCCAGCAGCAGGGGACAGTACAATCAGCCCCAGCATTTT. Using reference TRBV5-8 and TRBJ1-5 for the parts outside the CDR3, the full variable domain is EAGVTQSPTHLIKTRGQQATLRCSPISGHTSVYWYQQALGLGLQFLLWYDEGEERNRGNFPPRFSGRQFPNYSSELNVNALELEDSALYLCASSRGQYNQPQHFGDGTRLSIL.

The V gene is TRBV6-2 or TRBV6-3, the J gene TRBJ2-5; D unclear. V lost 5 bases and J lost 5, with 12 bases in between. Looked up from germline, CDR1 is MNHEY and CDR2 is SVGEGT. The CDR3 runs 13 residues. CDR3 DNA sequence: TGTGCCAGCAGTCCCTCCGGAGTGGAGACCCAGTACTTC. It yields the protein CASSPSGVETQYF.

The chain is built from TRBV7-9 and TRBJ2-1; 10 bases are a match to TRBD1. With V trimmed by 4 bases and J by 9 bases, 9 bases remained unmatched. The length of the CDR3 is 15 residues. Germline CDR1 is SEHNR and CDR2 is FQNEAQ (reference sequence). The CDR3 nucleotides are TGTGCCAGCAGCTCGACAGGGGGCGCACACCGTGAGCAGTTCTTC. Encoded protein: CASSSTGGAHREQFF.

The chain links TRBV19 to TRBJ2-5; D gene unclear. Germline V gene data show CDR1 as LNHDA and CDR2 as SQIVND (reference sequence). This CDR3 contains 14 residues. V was cut by 5 bases and J by 1 base, with 11 bases left in between. CDR3 DNA: TGTGCCAGTAGTGACCGACGGGTCCAAGAGACCCAGTACTTC. Translated: CASSDRRVQETQYF. Looking up the rest from reference TRBV19 and TRBJ2-5 gives the full variable domain: DGGITQSPKYLFRKEGQNVTLSCEQNLNHDAMYWYRQDPGQGLRLIYYSQIVNDFQKGDIAEGYSVSREKKESFPLTVTSAQKNPTAFYLCASSDRRVQETQYFGPGTRLLVL.

This clone was counted once. V is TRBV5-6 and J is TRBJ1-2; 9 positions match TRBD1. From germline, CDR1 is SGHDT and CDR2 YYEEEE. The CDR3 is made up of 14 amino acids. J gave up 5 bases and V 4 bases, and 6 bases lay outside the gene matches. CDR3: CASSKGQGRYGYTF. The DNA of the CDR3 is TGTGCCAGCAGCAAAGGACAGGGGAGGTATGGCTACACCTTC.

This clone was found once. V is TRBV21-1 and J is TRBJ2-7; the D call of TRBD1 is as the table states it, not checked on the DNA. TRBV21-1 is designated a pseudogene. The CDR3 runs to 14 residues. The CDR3 DNA sequence: TGTGCCAGCAAGGAAAGGACACCTACCTACGAGCAGTACTTC. It is translated as CASKERTPTYEQYF.

This rearrangement joins TRBV5-6 to TRBJ1-2; TRBD1 matches 8 bases. The length of the CDR3 is 14 residues. Germline CDR1 and CDR2: SGHDT and YYEEEE. With 1 base clipped from V and 2 bases from J, the junction kept 1 base outside the gene matches. CDR3 amino acids: CASSLWDRNYGYTF. The DNA of the CDR3 is TGTGCCAGCAGCTTGTGGGACAGGAACTATGGCTACACCTTC.